The clone carrying this TCR beta chain has a count of ten or more. From germline, CDR1 is LGHNA and CDR2 YSLEER. The CDR3 is 13 amino acids. The V end was cut by 0 bases, the J end by 4 bases, with 4 bases between. As for time point: newly diagnosed GD, antithyroid drugs for less than 3 months. Extracted PBMC RNA gave rise to the TCR library. This record belongs to a study of regulatory T cells in long-lasting Graves disease. Relying on iRepertoire HTBI primers and Arm-PCR of CDR3 regions, the team built TCR beta libraries. TCRdb processed the multiplex PCR reads anew with MiXCR; each CDR3 protein has one entry. The table has around 400,000 distinct CDR3 sequences, less than 20% seen once.

This TCR was sampled from a female donor with Graves disease. Here the sequenced sample was peripheral blood mononuclear cells (PBMCs), taken at new diagnosis, from a patient treated with antithyroid drugs. The chain recombines TRBV4-3 with TRBJ2-1; D unresolved. CDR3 sequence: CASSQEGYNEQFF. The DNA of the CDR3 is TGCGCCAGCAGCCAAGAAGGATACAATGAGCAGTTCTTC.